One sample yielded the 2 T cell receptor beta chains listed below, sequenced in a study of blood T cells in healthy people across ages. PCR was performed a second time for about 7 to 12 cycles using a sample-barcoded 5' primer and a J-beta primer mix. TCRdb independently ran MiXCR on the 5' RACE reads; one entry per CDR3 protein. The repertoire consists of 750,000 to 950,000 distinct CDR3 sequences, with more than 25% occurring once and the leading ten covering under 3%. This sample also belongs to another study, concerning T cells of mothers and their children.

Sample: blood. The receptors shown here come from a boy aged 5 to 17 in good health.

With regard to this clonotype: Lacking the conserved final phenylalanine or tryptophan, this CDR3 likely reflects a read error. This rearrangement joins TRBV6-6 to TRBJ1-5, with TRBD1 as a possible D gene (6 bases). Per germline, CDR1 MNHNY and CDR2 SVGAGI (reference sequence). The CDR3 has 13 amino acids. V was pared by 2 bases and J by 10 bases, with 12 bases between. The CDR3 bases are TGTGCCAGCAGTTACGGGGGGCCCGGCCCCCAGCATCTT. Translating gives CASSYGGPGPQHL.

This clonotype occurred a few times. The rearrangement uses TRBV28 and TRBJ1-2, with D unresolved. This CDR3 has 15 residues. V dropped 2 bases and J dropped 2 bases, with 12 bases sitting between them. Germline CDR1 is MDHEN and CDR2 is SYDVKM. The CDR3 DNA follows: TGTGCCAGCAGTTTAAGTCGGCAGTACAACTATGGCTACACCTTC. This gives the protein CASSLSRQYNYGYTF.